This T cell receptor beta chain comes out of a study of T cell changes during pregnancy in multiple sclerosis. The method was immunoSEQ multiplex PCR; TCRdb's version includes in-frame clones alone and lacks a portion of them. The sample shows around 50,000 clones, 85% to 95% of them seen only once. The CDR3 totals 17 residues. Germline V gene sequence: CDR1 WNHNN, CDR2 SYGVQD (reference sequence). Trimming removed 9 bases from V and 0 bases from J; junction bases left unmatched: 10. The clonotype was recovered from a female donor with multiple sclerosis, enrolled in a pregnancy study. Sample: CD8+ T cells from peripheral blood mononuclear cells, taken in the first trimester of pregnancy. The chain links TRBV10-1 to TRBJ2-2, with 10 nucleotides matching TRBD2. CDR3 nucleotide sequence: TGCGCCAGTAGGGTAGCGGGAGGCCTCGCGAACACCGGGGAGCTGTTTTTT. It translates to CASRVAGGLANTGELFF.